Sequencing of this T cell receptor (beta chain) was carried out in a study of beta chain features in type 1 diabetes. Findings and caveats of the study: Type 1 diabetes patients had VDJ junctions that carried fewer insertions and more deletions.

On this clone itself: Antigen unknown.

The V gene lost 4 bases and the J gene lost 0 bases, with 9 bases spanning the gap. Germline V gene lookup returns CDR1 SQVTM and CDR2 ANQGSEA. The CDR3 sequence is 13 residues long. Via the markers CD45RO/CCR7/CD25/CD127/CD95/CD27, stem cell-like memory, regulatory, central memory and naive CD4+ cells were sorted. Sorting produced populations that all topped 98% purity. Isolated RNA was reverse transcribed in full, so expressed TCRB transcripts were sequenced. Data came from immunoSEQ multiplex PCR; TCRdb stores just in-frame clones and leaves some out. The sample has hundreds of thousands of clones; 30% are singletons.

Sequencing was carried out using naive CD4+ T cells from blood. The chain carries TRBV29-1 and TRBJ1-1; no firm D call. The receptor's source is a young man in good health. The CDR3 loop reads CSVAPLMNTEAFF. CDR3 nucleotide sequence: TGCAGCGTTGCACCATTGATGAACACTGAAGCTTTCTTT.